The rows below give T cell receptor beta chains drawn from one sample of a study of Ad26.COV2.S vaccination and SARS-CoV-2 variants. Method: immunoSEQ multiplex PCR; TCRdb's copy keeps in-frame clones and lacks some. This sample has about 400,000 clones, with roughly 90% found just once. The starting material was peripheral blood, obtained in a trial of Ad26.COV2.S vaccine versus placebo. Receptors were obtained from a person between 18 and 60 years old who received the Ad26.COV2.S COVID-19 vaccine or a placebo. CDR3s include the opening cysteine and the closing phenylalanine or tryptophan. D genes are given only for firm matches. Clone size is not always given. Where it is, it says once, few, many or a class for expanded clones.

.	.	TRBV7-2	TRBJ2-2	CASSPQVWAGELFF	TGTGCCAGCAGCCCTCAGGTGTGGGCCGGGGAGCTGTTTTTT
once	.	TRBV24-1	TRBJ1-5	CATSLGSNQPQHF	TGTGCCACCAGTTTGGGTAGCAATCAGCCCCAGCATTTT
once	TRBD1	TRBV7-6	TRBJ2-2	CASSMLQGAGGELFF	TGTGCCAGCAGCATGTTACAGGGGGCTGGCGGGGAGCTGTTTTTT
.	TRBD1	TRBV20-1	TRBJ1-2	CSARAGGGYTF	TGCAGTGCTAGAGCAGGGGGCGGCTACACCTTC
.	TRBD1	TRBV5-1	TRBJ1-5	CASSPGGNQPQHF	TGCGCCAGCAGCCCAGGGGGGAATCAGCCCCAGCATTTT
.	.	TRBV5-4	TRBJ2-7	CASSRGTPAYEQYF	TGTGCCAGCAGCCGGGGGACACCAGCCTACGAGCAGTACTTC
few	.	TRBV12-3/TRBV12-4	TRBJ2-1	CASTPSSYNEQFF	TGTGCCAGTACCCCTAGCTCCTACAATGAGCAGTTCTTC
.	.	TRBV4-3	TRBJ1-2	CASSQGLDYGYTF	TGCGCCAGCAGCCAAGGACTGGACTATGGCTACACCTTC
.	TRBD2	TRBV5-1	TRBJ2-2	CASSPGGRAGTGELFF	TGCGCCAGCAGCCCCGGCGGGAGGGCCGGCACCGGGGAGCTGTTTTTT
.	.	TRBV19	TRBJ2-2	CASRPPNTGELFF	TGTGCCAGTAGGCCCCCGAACACCGGGGAGCTGTTTTTT
.	.	TRBV12-3/TRBV12-4	TRBJ2-7	CASSSNEHREQYF	TGTGCCAGCAGTTCGAACGAACACAGAGAGCAGTACTTC
.	.	TRBV19	TRBJ2-4	CASSKSSGENIQYF	TGTGCCAGTAGTAAATCGTCAGGGGAAAACATTCAGTACTTC
once	TRBD2	TRBV5-1	TRBJ2-5	CASSSTGLAGGETQYF	TGCGCCAGCAGTTCCACGGGACTAGCGGGAGGAGAGACCCAGTACTTC
.	.	TRBV12-5	TRBJ2-1	CASGPLPLWQFF	TGTGCTAGTGGTCCCCTCCCCCTGTGGCAGTTCTTC
.	.	TRBV11-2	TRBJ1-1	CASSLPSRVPPEAFF	TGTGCCAGCAGCCTCCCGTCCAGGGTACCCCCTGAAGCTTTCTTT
.	.	TRBV4-3	TRBJ1-2	CASSQEAGYGYTF	TGCGCCAGCAGCCAAGAAGCGGGATATGGCTACACCTTC
.	.	TRBV4-1	TRBJ1-1	CASSLLGQGEAFF	TGCGCCAGCAGTTTATTGGGCCAAGGTGAAGCTTTCTTT
.	TRBD1	TRBV5-6	TRBJ2-1	CASSLPPDRVGYNEQFF	TGTGCCAGCAGCTTGCCCCCCGACAGGGTGGGCTACAATGAGCAGTTCTTC
few	TRBD2	TRBV10-1	TRBJ2-1	CASSESIAGVGEQFF	TGCGCCAGCAGTGAGTCAATAGCGGGAGTGGGTGAGCAGTTCTTC
.	.	TRBV30	TRBJ1-5	CAWSVGRGNQPQHF	TGTGCCTGGAGTGTCGGCAGGGGCAATCAGCCCCAGCATTTT
.	TRBD1	TRBV9	TRBJ2-1	CASSQRQGLGDEQFF	TGTGCCAGCAGCCAACGACAGGGGTTGGGGGATGAGCAGTTCTTC
once	.	TRBV5-1	TRBJ1-1	CASSLGQANMNTEAFF	TGCGCCAGCAGCTTGGGGCAGGCTAATATGAACACTGAAGCTTTCTTT
.	TRBD1	TRBV6-1	TRBJ2-7	CASSEMGTGGLEQYF	TGTGCCAGCAGTGAAATGGGGACAGGGGGCCTCGAGCAGTACTTC
.	.	TRBV4-3	TRBJ1-2	CASSQDPMTDGYTF	TGCGCCAGCAGCCAAGATCCTATGACTGATGGCTACACCTTC
.	.	TRBV7-8	TRBJ2-7	CASSSGTFEQYF	TGTGCCAGCAGCTCCGGGACATTCGAGCAGTACTTC